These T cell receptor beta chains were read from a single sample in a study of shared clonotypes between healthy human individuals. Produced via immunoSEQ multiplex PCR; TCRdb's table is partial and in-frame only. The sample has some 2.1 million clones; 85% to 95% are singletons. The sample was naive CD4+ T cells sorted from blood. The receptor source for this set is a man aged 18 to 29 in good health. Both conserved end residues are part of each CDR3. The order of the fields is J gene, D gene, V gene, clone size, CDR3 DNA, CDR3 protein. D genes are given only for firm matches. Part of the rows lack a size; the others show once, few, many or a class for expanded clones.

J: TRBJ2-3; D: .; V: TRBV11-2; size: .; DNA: TGTGCCAGCAGCTTAGGTCTAGCGTCAGATACGCAGTATTTT; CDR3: CASSLGLASDTQYF
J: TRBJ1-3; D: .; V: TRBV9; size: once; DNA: TGTGCCAGCAGCCCCGGAAACTCTGGAAACACCATATATTTT; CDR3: CASSPGNSGNTIYF
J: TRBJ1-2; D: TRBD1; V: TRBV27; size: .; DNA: TGTGCCAGCAGTTCCCGGGACAGCTATGGCTACACCTTC; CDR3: CASSSRDSYGYTF
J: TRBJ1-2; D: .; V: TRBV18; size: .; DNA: TGTGCCAGCTCACCACCCTCGGGCAGGGGAGGCGGCTACACCTTC; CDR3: CASSPPSGRGGGYTF
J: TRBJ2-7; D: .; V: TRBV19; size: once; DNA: TGTGCCACCAGACTTGCGAGCTCCTACGAGCAGTACTTC; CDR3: CATRLASSYEQYF
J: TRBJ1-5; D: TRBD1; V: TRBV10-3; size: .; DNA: TGTGCCATCAGGAGTACAGGGGGCCAGCCCCAGCATTTT; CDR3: CAIRSTGGQPQHF
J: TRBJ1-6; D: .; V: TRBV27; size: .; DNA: TGTGCCAGCAGCTTACCGCGGTATGGTGATAATTCACCCCTCCACTTT; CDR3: CASSLPRYGDNSPLHF
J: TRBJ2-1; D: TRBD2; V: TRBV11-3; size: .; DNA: TGTGCCAGCAGCTTCACTAGCGGGGGGTCCTCCTACAATGAGCAGTTCTTC; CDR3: CASSFTSGGSSYNEQFF
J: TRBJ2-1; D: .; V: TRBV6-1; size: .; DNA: TGTGCCAGCAGTGAATTTGAGGGGAGCAGCTCCTACAATGAGCAGTTCTTC; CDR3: CASSEFEGSSSYNEQFF
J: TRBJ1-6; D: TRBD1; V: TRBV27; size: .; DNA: TGTGCCAGCAGTCTTTCAGGGGGCAAGAATTCACCCCTCCACTTT; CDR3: CASSLSGGKNSPLHF
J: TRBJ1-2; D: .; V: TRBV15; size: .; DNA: TGTGCCACCAGCAGGGGTGGTCGTTTAGACTATGGCTACACCTTC; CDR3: CATSRGGRLDYGYTF
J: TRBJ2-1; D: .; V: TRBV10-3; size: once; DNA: TGTGCCATCAGTGAGTCTGGTGGGGCTCGAATCTACAATGAGCAGTTCTTC; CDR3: CAISESGGARIYNEQFF
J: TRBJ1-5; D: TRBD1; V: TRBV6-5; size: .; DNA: TGTGCCAGCGGTTACAGGGGGCAGGGTCAGCCCCAGCATTTT; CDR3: CASGYRGQGQPQHF
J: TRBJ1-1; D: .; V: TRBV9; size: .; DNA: TGTGCCAGCAGCGCTCTGGGGGGCCCCAACGCTTTCTTT; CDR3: CASSALGGPNAFF
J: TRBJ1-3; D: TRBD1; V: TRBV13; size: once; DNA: TGTGCCAGCAGCCATACGACAGGGGCCTCTGGAAACACCATATATTTT; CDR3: CASSHTTGASGNTIYF
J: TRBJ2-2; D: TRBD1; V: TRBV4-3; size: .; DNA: TGCGCCAGCAGCACCGGACAGGGTACCTCGGGGACCGGGGAGCTGTTTTTT; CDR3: CASSTGQGTSGTGELFF
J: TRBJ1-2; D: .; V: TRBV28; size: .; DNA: TGTGCCAGCAGTTTAACCCCGGGAGGGCTCTTGGGGGGCTACACCTTC; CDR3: CASSLTPGGLLGGYTF
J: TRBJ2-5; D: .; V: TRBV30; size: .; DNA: TGTGCCTGGAGTTCGGGGACACGATACCAAGAGACCCAGTACTTC; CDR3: CAWSSGTRYQETQYF
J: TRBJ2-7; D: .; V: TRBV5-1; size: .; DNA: TGCGCCAGCAGCTTCGGGGGGCCGTACGAGCAGTACTTC; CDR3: CASSFGGPYEQYF
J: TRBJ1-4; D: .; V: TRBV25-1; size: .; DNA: TGTGCCAGCAGTGCCGGAAATGAAAAACTGTTTTTT; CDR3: CASSAGNEKLFF
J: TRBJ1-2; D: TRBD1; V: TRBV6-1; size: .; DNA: TGTGCCAGCAGTTCCAGGACAGGGGGCGCATCTGGCTACACCTTC; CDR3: CASSSRTGGASGYTF
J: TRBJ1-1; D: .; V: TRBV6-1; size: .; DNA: TGTGCCAGCAGGTCTAACACGGAAGCTTTCTTT; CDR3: CASRSNTEAFF
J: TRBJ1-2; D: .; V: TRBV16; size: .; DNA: TGTGCCAGCAGCCCCCAGCGGCAGGGGAACCATGGCTACACCTTC; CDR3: CASSPQRQGNHGYTF
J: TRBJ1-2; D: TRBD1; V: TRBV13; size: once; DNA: TGTGCCAGCAGCTTATCACGTGGGACAGGAAATGGCTACACCTTC; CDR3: CASSLSRGTGNGYTF
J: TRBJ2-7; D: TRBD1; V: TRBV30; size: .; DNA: TGTGCCTGGAGTCCACAGGGGTTGGGGGAGCAGTACTTC; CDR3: CAWSPQGLGEQYF
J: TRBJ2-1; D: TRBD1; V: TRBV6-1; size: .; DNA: TGTGCCAGCAGTGTCGACAGGGGAAATGAGCAGTTCTTC; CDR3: CASSVDRGNEQFF
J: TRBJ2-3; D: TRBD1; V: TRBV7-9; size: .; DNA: TGTGCCAGCAGCGAACAGGGGCGGCTCACAGATACGCAGTATTTT; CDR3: CASSEQGRLTDTQYF
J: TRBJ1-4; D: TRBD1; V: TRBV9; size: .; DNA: TGTGCCAGCAGCGCCGGACAGGCCACTAATGAAAAACTGTTTTTT; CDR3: CASSAGQATNEKLFF
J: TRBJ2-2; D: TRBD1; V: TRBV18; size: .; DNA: TGTGCCAGCATCGGACAGGGGGCAACCGGGGAGCTGTTTTTT; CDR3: CASIGQGATGELFF
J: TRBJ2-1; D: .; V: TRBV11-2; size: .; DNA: TGTGCCAGCAGCGCCACTTGGGCCCGTGACAATGAGCAGTTCTTC; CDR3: CASSATWARDNEQFF
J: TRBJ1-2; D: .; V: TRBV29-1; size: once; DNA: TGCAGCGCACAGGGTTCGAACTATGGCTACACCTTC; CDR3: CSAQGSNYGYTF
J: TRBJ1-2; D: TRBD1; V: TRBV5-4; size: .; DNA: TGTGCCAGCACCCAGGACAGGGGGCGACGGACAGGCTACACCTTC; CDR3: CASTQDRGRRTGYTF
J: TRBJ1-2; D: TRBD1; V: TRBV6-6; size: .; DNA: TGTGCCAGCACCTTTACAGGGGCGAACTATGGCTACACCTTC; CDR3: CASTFTGANYGYTF
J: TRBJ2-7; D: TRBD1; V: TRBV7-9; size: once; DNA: TGTGCCAGCAGCTTATCAGGGGGAGCCGAGCAGTACTTC; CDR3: CASSLSGGAEQYF
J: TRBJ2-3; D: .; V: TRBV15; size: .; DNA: TGTGCCACCAGCAGGGGTAACAGCGACCGAAGCACAGATACGCAGTATTTT; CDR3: CATSRGNSDRSTDTQYF
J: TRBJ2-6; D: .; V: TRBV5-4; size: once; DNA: TGTGCCAGCAGCTATCAGGGTTCCTGGGGTGGGGCCAACGTCCTGACTTTC; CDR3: CASSYQGSWGGANVLTF
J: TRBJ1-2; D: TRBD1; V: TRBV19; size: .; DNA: TGTGCCAGTAGTAAGGGACAGGGTAATTGGGACTATGGCTACACCTTC; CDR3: CASSKGQGNWDYGYTF
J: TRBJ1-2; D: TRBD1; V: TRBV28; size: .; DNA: TGTGCCAGCAGTTTTCCTCTTGGGACAGGGGAGGGCTACACCTTC; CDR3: CASSFPLGTGEGYTF
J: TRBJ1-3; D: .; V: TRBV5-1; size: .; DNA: TGCGCCAGCAGCTCCGCAACCACCGGGGCTGGAAACACCATATATTTT; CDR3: CASSSATTGAGNTIYF
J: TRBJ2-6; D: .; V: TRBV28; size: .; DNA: TGTGCCAGCAGTTTAGGGGGTGTCTACTCTGGGGCCAACGTCCTGACTTTC; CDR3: CASSLGGVYSGANVLTF
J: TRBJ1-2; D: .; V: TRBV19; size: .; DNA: TGTGCCAGTCGCGGGACGGTCGACGGCTACACCTTC; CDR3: CASRGTVDGYTF
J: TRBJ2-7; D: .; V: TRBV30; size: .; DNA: TGTGCCTGGAGTGTAACCGGGAAGATCAACGAGCAGTACTTC; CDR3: CAWSVTGKINEQYF
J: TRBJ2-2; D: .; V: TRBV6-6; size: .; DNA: TGTGCCAGCAGTAGAAGTGAATCCGGGGAGCTGTTTTTT; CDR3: CASSRSESGELFF
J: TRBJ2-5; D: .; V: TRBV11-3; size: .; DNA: TGTGCCAGCAGCCCCCAGGGGGGCCAAGAGACCCAGTACTTC; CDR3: CASSPQGGQETQYF
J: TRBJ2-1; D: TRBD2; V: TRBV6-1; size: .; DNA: TGTGCCAGTTTAGGACTAGCGGAGACCTACAATGAGCAGTTCTTC; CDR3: CASLGLAETYNEQFF
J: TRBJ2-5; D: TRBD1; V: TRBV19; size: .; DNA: TGTGCCAGTAGTGTCAGGGGGCTTCCTGAGACCCAGTACTTC; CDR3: CASSVRGLPETQYF
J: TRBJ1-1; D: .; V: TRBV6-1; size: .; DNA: TGTGCCAGCAGTGCGGGCCACACTGAAGCTTTCTTT; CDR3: CASSAGHTEAFF